The entry below gives a single T cell receptor (beta chain) sequence along with its context. This clonotype came up a few times. What this receptor recognizes is not known. Per-base qualities were not stored, and no clone one base away is much larger. The lymph node samples were taken from the axillary draining lymph nodes of breast cancer patients. The CDR3 runs 15 amino acids, cysteine and phenylalanine included. Only the CDR3 region is kept as DNA, spanning 45 bases read in frame from base 1. The germline V gene (reference sequence) provides CDR1 GTSNPN and CDR2 SVGIG. V trim: 5 bases; J trim: 3 bases; unmatched bases: 10. This sample was included in a study of breast tumors, draining lymph nodes, adjacent tissues (dated by TCRdb to 2016 to 2017). About the full investigation: The study compared TCR beta repertoires across tumor, adjacent nontumor tissue and axillary lymph nodes from breast cancer patients. In human breast cancer, the study set out to evaluate how tumor, surrounding tissue and draining lymph node repertoires relate to one another and whether T cells may move between these sites. Overall study results and their limits: The data were considered consistent with most tumor T cells being derived from the lymph node and subsequently expanding within tumor tissue. In luminal-like breast cancer, tumor and nontumor tissue repertoires resembled each other significantly more than in basal-like breast cancer. Rather than being directly demonstrated, the conclusion that tumor T cells originate in lymph nodes was presented as consistent with a hypothesis. Tumor T-cell repertoires showed less diversity than lymph node repertoires and more diversity than nontumor tissue repertoires, and tumor T-cell repertoires showed preferential V and J gene usage.

Sequenced using an Illumina HiSeq 2000. TCR beta chain libraries were generated by multiplex PCR amplification. The amplified TCR beta chain products were analyzed by high-throughput sequencing. The public reads were quality trimmed at Q25 with fastp and then assembled into clones with MiXCR by TCRdb, keeping productive beta chains. Identical CDR3 proteins give one entry, which carries the most common genes and DNA. Within this sample are 150,000 to 200,000 distinct CDR3 sequences, with around a third of them counted one time only. Approximately 4.3% of the sample comes from the top ten. The TCR comes from a female donor with breast cancer. Some clones in this sample may be carry-over from other donors' samples. The chain couples TRBV30 to TRBJ2-1, and TRBD2 matches 7 of the central bases. Sequenced material: axillary lymph node tissue. The CDR3 protein is CAWEGAGVGYNEQFF. The DNA sequence is as follows: TGTGCCTGGGAAGGGGCGGGAGTGGGCTACAATGAGCAGTTCTTC.